These 13 T cell receptor beta chains were all obtained from the same sample, sequenced in a study of blood T cell repertoires in COVID-19. Clones were read by immunoSEQ multiplex PCR, and TCRdb kept only the in-frame ones, dropping some. The sample holds around 50,000 clones; roughly 87% are singletons and the top ten take around a fifth. Specimen: peripheral blood. These receptors originate from a woman aged 55-70 years with acute or convalescent COVID-19.

This clone was picked up a small number of times. The chain is built from TRBV4-1 and TRBJ2-5, with 11 bases lining up with TRBD2. V was clipped by 4 bases and J by 4 bases; unmatched bases: 2. This CDR3 spans 14 amino acids. CDR1 is MGHRA, CDR2 YSYEKL, per germline. CDR3 DNA sequence: TGCGCCAGCAGCCGACTAGCGGGGCGAGAGACCCAGTACTTC. Amino acid sequence: CASSRLAGRETQYF.

This clone appeared once. The V and J genes are TRBV27 and TRBJ1-2; no reliable D call. This CDR3 region has 13 residues. Germline-derived CDR1 and CDR2 are MNHEY and SMNVEV (reference sequence). The V end lost 3 bases, the J end lost 2 bases, and 7 bases lay between the germline ends. The CDR3 bases are TGTGCCAGCAGTTTTCGCGAGAACTATGGCTACACCTTC. Translated: CASSFRENYGYTF.

Comment on this clone: Other DNA sequences in the sample encode the same CDR3. The chain links TRBV7-9 to TRBJ1-3; D gene ambiguous. The CDR3 covers 15 residues. V was pared by 2 bases and J by 0 bases, with 8 bases between. Germline V CDR1 and CDR2: SEHNR, FQNEAQ (reference sequence). The CDR3: CASSLMASSGNTIYF. The DNA for the CDR3 is TGTGCCAGCAGCTTAATGGCCAGCTCTGGAAACACCATATATTTT.

The chain combines TRBV4-3 with TRBJ2-7, with TRBD1 matching over 12 bases. The CDR3 totals 16 residues. Germline V gives CDR1 LGHNA, CDR2 YSLEER. V trimming: 0 bases; J trimming: 6 bases; junction bases outside the gene matches: 6. CDR3 sequence: CASSQDRGTGGSEQYF. CDR3 coding DNA: TGCGCCAGCAGCCAAGATCGGGGGACAGGGGGCAGCGAGCAGTACTTC.

This clone appeared a single time. This sequence joins TRBV20-1 and TRBJ1-2; D remains unclear. Trimming took off 3 bases at V and 7 bases at J, with 12 bases between the two ends. Germline CDR1 is DFQATT and CDR2 is SNEGSKA (reference sequence). The CDR3 extends over 12 amino acids. The DNA for the CDR3 is TGCAGTGCTAGTGCCCCGACTGCTGGCTACACCTTC. Translating it yields CSASAPTAGYTF.

The chain couples TRBV7-8 to TRBJ2-7, with 10 bases lining up with TRBD2. This CDR3 contains 18 residues. With 5 bases clipped from V and 0 bases from J, the junction kept 13 bases outside the gene matches. Germline CDR1 reads SGHVS; CDR2 reads FQNEAQ. DNA of the CDR3: TGTGCCAGCAGCCAGGGGCTAGCGGGGGCCCCTACCTCCTACGAGCAGTACTTC. It codes for CASSQGLAGAPTSYEQYF. Combining the CDR3 with reference TRBV7-8 and TRBJ2-7 gives the whole variable domain GAGVSQSPRYKVAKRGQDVALRCDPISGHVSLFWYQQALGQGPEFLTYFQNEAQLDKSGLPSDRFFAERPEGSVSTLKIQRTQQEDSAVYLCASSQGLAGAPTSYEQYFGPGTRLTVT.

V usage is TRBV7-2 and J usage is TRBJ2-3, with TRBD1 as a possible D gene (6 bases). CDR3 length equals 15 residues. The germline V gene has CDR1 SGHTA and CDR2 FQGNSA. Deletions cut 0 bases from V and 8 bases from J, with 15 bases between. CDR3 bases: TGTGCCAGCAGCTTAGCCGGGTCCCAGGGGTTTACGCAGTATTTT. Translation gives CASSLAGSQGFTQYF.

This chain uses TRBV7-2 with TRBJ2-3, with 8 bases that match TRBD2. The CDR3 spans 14 residues. The V and J ends lost 6 bases and 2 bases, in that order; junction bases with no gene match: 4. Germline CDR1 is SGHTA and CDR2 is FQGNSA. The CDR3 DNA reads TGTGCCAGCAGACTAGCGGAACTCACAGATACGCAGTATTTT. It encodes CASRLAELTDTQYF.

The rearrangement uses TRBV6-1 and TRBJ1-1, with a tentative D call TRBD1 (5 bases). The length of the CDR3 is 14 residues. Germline lookup yields CDR1 MNHNS and CDR2 SASEGT. Trimming left V 2 bases short and J 5 bases short, with 12 bases between. CDR3 loop: CASSESQGGTEAFF. In nucleotides, the CDR3 is TGTGCCAGCAGTGAAAGTCAGGGAGGTACTGAAGCTTTCTTT.

J is TRBJ2-2 and V is TRBV19; TRBD2 matches 15 bases. CDR1 and CDR2 (germline): LNHDA, SQIVND (reference sequence). The V segment lost 6 bases and the J segment 5 bases; nucleotides outside the gene matches: 10. The CDR3 runs to 18 residues. The CDR3 DNA sequence: TGTGCCAGTAGCCAGGGACTAGCGGGGGGCCGGAGAACCGGGGAGCTGTTTTTT. This codes for CASSQGLAGGRRTGELFF.

The chain is built from TRBV20-1 and TRBJ1-2; D ambiguous. CDR3 length: 10 amino acids. Per germline, CDR1 DFQATT and CDR2 SNEGSKA (reference sequence). The V and J ends lost 6 bases and 6 bases respectively, with 8 bases between them. CDR3 nucleotides: TGCAGTGCGAGCGACCATGGCTACACCTTC. Amino acids: CSASDHGYTF.

This sequence joins TRBV15 and TRBJ1-2; 11 bases fit TRBD1. The V gene's germline CDR1 is LNHNV and CDR2 YYDKDF (reference sequence). Trimming at V came to 1 base and at J to 7 bases, leaving 14 bases not matched to a gene. CDR3 size: 18 residues. For the CDR3, the DNA is TGTGCCACCAGCAGAGTCGGCGGAGGAAGGACAGGGGGCCTTGGCTACACCTTC. This sequence encodes CATSRVGGGRTGGLGYTF.

This clone appeared a few times. The rearrangement links TRBV27 to TRBJ1-1, with D unresolved. Germline V lookup: CDR1 MNHEY, CDR2 SMNVEV (reference sequence). Trimming took 7 bases from V and 2 from J, leaving 14 bases between them. The CDR3 is made up of 14 amino acids. This CDR3 is CASKSPGRNTEAFF. CDR3 DNA sequence: TGTGCCAGCAAGTCTCCCGGGAGAAACACTGAAGCTTTCTTT.